The 29 T cell receptor beta chains below all came from one sample that was sequenced in a study of CD8+CD57+ T cells in acquired aplastic anemia (dated by TCRdb to about 2018). The reads were generated on an Illumina HiSeq 2000. Genomic DNA served as template for TCR beta VDJ combination and CDR3 sequence profiling. The public reads were reanalyzed by TCRdb: fastp trimming at Q25, MiXCR alignment, in-frame beta chains only. Merged by CDR3 protein, the rows form single entries marked with the most common genes and DNA. For this sample the table gives under 200,000 distinct CDR3 sequences, of which 64% were detected only once. The ten largest make up approximately 44% of the sample. Sequenced material: sorted CD4+, CD8+, or CD8+CD57+ T cells (not recorded which) from PBMCs. The receptors here all came from a human donor with severe aplastic anemia or a healthy control (not recorded which).

The V call is TRBV20-1, the J call TRBJ1-3; no definite D call. The germline V gene has CDR1 DFQATT and CDR2 SNEGSKA (reference sequence). Trimming shortened V by 4 bases and J by 4 bases, and 17 bases separated the two germline ends. CDR3 size: 15 residues. The CDR3 reads CSATEQRVYGNTIYF. CDR3 bases: TGCAGTGCTACCGAACAAAGGGTTTACGGAAACACCATATATTTT.

The chain has TRBV5-4 and TRBJ2-7, with D tentatively TRBD1 or TRBD2 (5 bases each). V lost 7 bases to trimming and J lost 3 bases, with 11 bases between them. The germline V gene encodes CDR1 SGHNT and CDR2 YYREEE (reference sequence). The CDR3 extends over 12 amino acids. CDR3 nucleotide sequence: TGTGCCAGCCAGGGAGTTAACTACGAGCAGTACTTC. This gives the protein CASQGVNYEQYF.

The chain carries TRBV7-3 and TRBJ2-2; the D is unclear. Germline-derived CDR1 and CDR2 are SGHTA and FQGTGA. V was trimmed by 5 bases and J by 4 bases, leaving 8 bases between them. This CDR3 is 13 amino acids long. CDR3 sequence reads: CASSKPGTGELFF. The CDR3 bases are TGTGCCAGCAGCAAACCTGGCACCGGGGAGCTGTTTTTT.

A single count supports this clonotype. This sequence joins TRBV6-6 and TRBJ1-4; 10 bases map to TRBD1. Per germline, CDR1 MNHNY and CDR2 SVGAGI (reference sequence). This CDR3 has 16 residues. V was clipped by 6 bases and J by 1 base; unmatched bases: 5. For the CDR3, the DNA is TGTGCCAGCAGCACGGACAGGGGGGTAACTAATGAAAAACTGTTTTTT. Its protein is CASSTDRGVTNEKLFF.

In this sample, this clonotype turned up once. J is TRBJ2-1 and V is TRBV10-3, with D perhaps given as TRBD1 or TRBD2 (6 bases each). Trimming removed 4 bases from V and 8 bases from J, with 18 bases in between. The CDR3 has 15 residues. Looked up from germline, CDR1 is ENHRY and CDR2 is SYGVKD. The CDR3 is CAISVGGDSGDEQFF. DNA of the CDR3: TGTGCCATCAGTGTTGGGGGCGACTCGGGGGATGAGCAGTTCTTC.

The CDR3 loop is CATSRINGGEQFF. Here the CDR3 DNA reads TGTGCCACCAGCAGGATTAACGGGGGTGAGCAGTTCTTC. The chain links TRBV15 to TRBJ2-1, with D maybe TRBD2 (6 bases). Trimming stripped 3 bases from V and 9 bases from J, with 12 bases between. Germline values: CDR1 LNHNV, CDR2 YYDKDF (reference sequence). The CDR3 has 13 amino acids.

The rearrangement joins TRBV19 to TRBJ1-3; D is unclear. CDR3 size: 16 residues. The ends were cut back, 7 bases at V and 2 bases at J, with 18 bases in the middle. The germline V gene has CDR1 LNHDA and CDR2 SQIVND (reference sequence). DNA for the CDR3: TGTGCCAGTACCCCCCTCGGCGAGGGCGCTGGAAACACCATATATTTT. This encodes CASTPLGEGAGNTIYF.

This clonotype has at least ten counts. The germline gene is not matched at one end of the junction; a read error may be the cause. The chain carries TRBV7-7 and TRBJ1-2; D not certain. From germline, CDR1 is SSHAT and CDR2 FNYEAQ (reference sequence). This CDR3 has 11 residues. In DNA, the CDR3 is TGTGCTAGCAGCTTAGATTCGGGCTACACCTTC. It specifies CASSLDSGYTF.

J is TRBJ1-2 and V is TRBV7-2; tentatively, D is TRBD1 (6 bases). CDR1 and CDR2 from the germline V gene are SGHTA and FQGNSA. V was pared by 8 bases and J by 5 bases, with 18 bases between. The CDR3 is made up of 14 amino acids. CDR3 region: CASRSLGRGYGYTF. The CDR3, as DNA: TGTGCCAGCCGCTCACTGGGTAGGGGGTATGGCTACACCTTC.

The DNA of the CDR3 is TGTGCCAGCAGCCGGCGGGGGCGGAGCTCCTACGAGCAGTACTTC. This translates into CASSRRGRSSYEQYF. The V gene is TRBV7-4, the J gene TRBJ2-5; a weak D match, TRBD2 (7 bases). The J call may be mistaken, given a closer DNA end match to TRBJ2-7. This CDR3 region has 15 residues. From germline, CDR1 is SGHVT and CDR2 SQSDAQ.

This clonotype was seen only once. CDR3 sequence: CASGSFKEQYF. The DNA for the CDR3 is TGTGCCAGCGGCTCATTTAAAGAGCAGTACTTC. The rearrangement links TRBV7-8 to TRBJ2-7; D is undetermined. The ends were cut back, 8 bases at V and 7 bases at J, with 12 bases in the middle. Germline CDR1 is SGHVS and CDR2 is FQNEAQ. There are 11 residues in the CDR3.

At least ten counts were recorded for this clonotype. The chain uses TRBV7-9 and TRBJ1-1, with no clear D. This CDR3 contains 13 residues. Looked up from germline, CDR1 is SEHNR and CDR2 is FQNEAQ (reference sequence). V was cut by 1 base and J by 6 bases, with 9 bases left in between. CDR3 in DNA: TGTGCCAGCAGCTTAGGACTCGGGGCTGAAGCTTTCTTT. Translating it yields CASSLGLGAEAFF.

The chain has TRBV6-4 and TRBJ2-1, with D perhaps matching TRBD2 (5 bases). The V end was cut by 2 bases, the J end by 4 bases, with 12 bases between. Germline CDR1 is MRHNA and CDR2 is SNTAGT. The CDR3 totals 15 residues. The CDR3 bases are TGTGCCAGCAGTGACCATAGCGCCCCTTACAATGAGCAGTTCTTC. Amino acid sequence: CASSDHSAPYNEQFF.

The chain employs TRBV25-1 and TRBJ2-5; perhaps TRBD2 as D (7 bases). CDR1 and CDR2 (germline): MGHDK, SYGVNS. V lost 6 bases and J 7 bases, leaving 15 bases between the germline ends. The CDR3 consists of 13 residues. The DNA of the CDR3 is TGTGCCAGCAGGGAGGTTAGGGGGGGGACCCAGTACTTC. It is translated as CASREVRGGTQYF.

This clonotype was detected many times. The chain employs TRBV20-1 and TRBJ2-3; the match to TRBD2 covers 8 bases. The germline CDR1 and CDR2 sequences are DFQATT and SNEGSKA (reference sequence). The length of the CDR3 is 15 residues. V shed 6 bases and J 6 bases; nucleotides not matched to a gene: 14. DNA of the CDR3: TGCAGTGCCAGGGGACTAGTGGATGGGGGGGATACGCAGTATTTT. Encoded protein: CSARGLVDGGDTQYF.

The V call is TRBV9, the J call TRBJ1-2; 7 positions agree with TRBD1. The CDR3 contains 16 residues. Losses at the gene ends were 0 bases for V and 6 bases for J; bases not matched to a gene: 11. From germline, CDR1 is SGDLS and CDR2 YYNGEE. Here the CDR3 reads CASSVAAQGQANGYTF. CDR3 nucleotide sequence: TGTGCCAGCAGCGTAGCCGCACAGGGGCAGGCGAATGGCTACACCTTC.

V and J are TRBV29-1 and TRBJ1-2, with a tentative D call TRBD1 (6 bases). This CDR3 comprises 11 residues. Germline lookup yields CDR1 SQVTM and CDR2 ANQGSEA. V gave up 6 bases and J gave up 8 bases, with 13 bases separating them. CDR3: CSVPGTPGYTF. CDR3 nucleotides: TGCAGCGTGCCCGGGACACCCGGCTACACCTTC.

The table lists this clonotype with a count of one. The chain links TRBV7-4 to TRBJ2-5; TRBD2 aligns across 12 bases. The V and J ends lost 1 base and 6 bases, in that order; junction bases with no gene match: 12. This CDR3 spans 18 amino acids. The V gene's germline CDR1 is SGHVT and CDR2 SQSDAQ. CDR3 sequence reads: CASSLERASGGAGKTQYF. As DNA, the CDR3 is TGTGCCAGCAGCTTAGAACGGGCTAGCGGGGGGGCGGGAAAGACCCAGTACTTC.

This clonotype was counted between two and nine times. The CDR3 coding sequence is TGCAGTAGGCGACAGGGGGCGAGGGATGAGCAGTTCTTC. Encoded protein: CSRRQGARDEQFF. This chain connects TRBV20-1 to TRBJ2-1; 10 positions match TRBD1. This CDR3 has 13 residues. V gave up 8 bases and J gave up 8 bases; unmatched junction bases: 9. Germline-derived CDR1 and CDR2 are DFQATT and SNEGSKA (reference sequence).

Notes on this clonotype: At one of its ends the junction is not consistent with the germline gene, which may arise from a read error. The CDR3 nucleotides are TGTGCCAGCAGCCCGAGGGGGGGCGGGGGGCTGTTTTTT. Residues: CASSPRGGGGLFF. J is TRBJ2-2 and V is TRBV7-2, with TRBD2 as a possible D gene (7 bases). The CDR3 has 13 amino acids. The germline V gene has CDR1 SGHTA and CDR2 FQGNSA.

The chain links TRBV19 to TRBJ2-2, with 9 bases that match TRBD2. The ends lost 5 bases at V and 5 bases at J; junction bases unmatched: 12. Germline V gene sequence: CDR1 LNHDA, CDR2 SQIVND (reference sequence). The CDR3 is 17 amino acids. CDR3 nucleotide sequence: TGTGCCAGTAGTTATGCCGGTACGAGCGGGGGGACCGGGGAGCTGTTTTTT. Its translation is CASSYAGTSGGTGELFF.

V and J are TRBV12-3 or TRBV12-4 and TRBJ2-5, with TRBD1 matching over 10 bases. The CDR3 is made up of 16 amino acids. V was clipped by 6 bases and J by 5 bases; unmatched bases: 12. DNA for the CDR3: TGTGCCAGCAGCGAAGACAGGGGGCGAGTCGGGGAGACCCAGTACTTC. This codes for CASSEDRGRVGETQYF.

The V and J genes are TRBV19 and TRBJ1-5; 9 positions agree with TRBD1. This CDR3 is 13 amino acids long. Germline V gene lookup returns CDR1 LNHDA and CDR2 SQIVND (reference sequence). Unmatched junction bases numbered 9, after V lost 5 bases and J lost 13 bases. CDR3: CASSPLGQGPQHF. As DNA, the CDR3 is TGTGCCAGTAGTCCCCTAGGACAGGGGCCGCAGCATTTT. The full variable domain, completed using reference TRBV19 and TRBJ1-5, is DGGITQSPKYLFRKEGQNVTLSCEQNLNHDAMYWYRQDPGQGLRLIYYSQIVNDFQKGDIAEGYSVSREKKESFPLTVTSAQKNPTAFYLCASSPLGQGPQHFGDGTRLSIL.

This clonotype was seen ten or more times. The V call is TRBV13, the J call TRBJ2-3; D uncertain. Germline CDR1 PRHDT, CDR2 FYEKMQ (reference sequence). Trimming took 2 bases from V and 0 from J, leaving 9 bases between them. The CDR3 is 15 residues long. CDR3 sequence reads: CASSLNNPSTDTQYF. The CDR3 coding sequence is TGTGCCAGCAGCTTAAACAACCCGAGCACAGATACGCAGTATTTT.

The J gene is TRBJ2-5, the V gene TRBV7-8, with D maybe TRBD1 (5 bases). Trimming stripped 5 bases from V and 6 bases from J, with 19 bases between. This CDR3 contains 15 residues. Germline V gene data show CDR1 as SGHVS and CDR2 as FQNEAQ. CDR3 DNA: TGTGCCAGCAGCCAAGTAGGGGCGTCCCGAAAGACCCAGTACTTC. The encoded protein is CASSQVGASRKTQYF.

This chain joins TRBV15 and TRBJ1-2; 9 bases are a match to TRBD1. The length of the CDR3 is 15 residues. Germline CDR1 LNHNV, CDR2 YYDKDF (reference sequence). Trimming took 3 bases from V and 5 from J; bases not matched to a gene: 7. CDR3 in amino acids: CATSSDTGGYYGYTF. CDR3 DNA: TGTGCCACCAGCAGTGATACAGGGGGCTATTATGGCTACACCTTC.

The chain carries TRBV7-9 and TRBJ2-1; a possible D gene is TRBD2 (5 bases). The CDR3 runs to 16 residues. Germline CDR1 reads SEHNR; CDR2 reads FQNEAQ (reference sequence). Trimming left V 1 base short and J 4 bases short, with 14 bases between. CDR3 region: CASSLGSSGLYNEQFF. CDR3 nucleotide sequence: TGTGCCAGCAGCTTAGGATCCAGCGGATTATACAATGAGCAGTTCTTC.

On this clonotype itself: An end of the junction does not agree with germline; a read error may underlie this. The J gene is TRBJ2-7, the V gene TRBV29-1, with 7 bases fitting TRBD2. This CDR3 has 15 amino acids. Germline assignment: CDR1 SQVTM and CDR2 ANQGSEA. CDR3 sequence reads: CSVEDPGGSSCEQYF. CDR3 DNA: TGCAGCGTTGAAGATCCGGGGGGAAGCTCCTGCGAGCAGTACTTC.

The rearrangement uses TRBV7-2 and TRBJ2-3; 7 positions match TRBD1. The ends lost 5 bases at V and 1 base at J; junction bases unmatched: 6. The CDR3 spans 15 residues. Germline-derived CDR1 and CDR2 are SGHTA and FQGNSA. CDR3 nucleotide sequence: TGTGCCAGCAGCCCCGGACAGGTGGGCACAGATACGCAGTATTTT. Its translation is CASSPGQVGTDTQYF.